The 15 T cell receptor beta chains below were found in one sample sequenced in a study of T cells in Graves' hyperthyroidism and ophthalmopathy. TCR beta CDR3 regions were amplified from RNA transcripts. Using the HTBI primer set, a first-round RT-PCR was run on the TCR CDR3. TCRdb reprocessed the multiplex PCR reads with MiXCR, giving one entry per CDR3 protein. The sample yields about 52,000 distinct CDR3 sequences, over 40% seen once. The sample consisted of blood. The receptors shown here come from a woman aged 45 to 65 with Graves' ophthalmopathy.

Many counts were recorded for this clonotype. V gene TRBV7-9 combines with J gene TRBJ2-1; TRBD1 agrees at 7 bases. V was pared by 5 bases and J by 2 bases, with 6 bases of the junction left unmatched. Germline V gene sequence: CDR1 SEHNR, CDR2 FQNEAQ (reference sequence). The length of the CDR3 is 15 residues. The CDR3 coding sequence is TGTGCCAGCAGCCCTTGGGGACAGACCTACAATGAGCAGTTCTTC. Translated, it gives CASSPWGQTYNEQFF.

This clonotype was counted at least ten times. The chain joins TRBV7-9 to TRBJ1-5; D perhaps matches TRBD1 (5 bases). V shed 4 bases and J shed 9 bases, with 13 bases lying between them. This CDR3 is 13 amino acids long. Germline V gene lookup returns CDR1 SEHNR and CDR2 FQNEAQ (reference sequence). CDR3 sequence: CASSSSEGPPQHF. The CDR3 DNA reads TGTGCCAGCAGCTCTAGCGAGGGACCGCCCCAGCATTTT.

The genes are TRBV5-1 and TRBJ2-1; either TRBD1 or TRBD2 may fit D (5 bases each). Trimming took 4 bases from V and 5 from J, leaving 10 bases between them. Germline CDR1 reads SGHRS; CDR2 reads YFSETQ. This CDR3 spans 13 amino acids. The CDR3, as DNA: TGCGCCAGCAGCGATGGGGGTGACAATGAGCAGTTCTTC. Translated, it gives CASSDGGDNEQFF.

In this sample, this clonotype turned up a few times. The J gene is TRBJ1-1, the V gene TRBV3-1; D unresolved. V was cut by 1 base and J by 6 bases, with 9 bases left in between. The CDR3 spans 13 residues. Germline V gene data show CDR1 as LGHDT and CDR2 as YNNKEL (reference sequence). The CDR3 loop reads CASSQGAVPEAFF. DNA for the CDR3: TGTGCCAGCAGCCAAGGGGCGGTTCCTGAAGCTTTCTTT.

Of note for this clonotype: No conserved phenylalanine or tryptophan ends this CDR3, so it is likely a read error. The chain recombines TRBV10-3 with TRBJ2-1; 12 bases agree with TRBD2. Trimming removed 11 bases from V and 5 bases from J; junction bases left unmatched: 7. Germline-derived CDR1 and CDR2 are ENHRY and SYGVKD. This CDR3 is 14 amino acids long. The CDR3 protein is CAASGTSGHNEQFS. The CDR3 DNA reads as TGTGCCGCGTCCGGGACTAGCGGGCACAATGAGCAGTTCTCC.

V usage is TRBV10-3 and J usage is TRBJ2-6; tentative D call: TRBD1 (6 bases). Trimming removed 6 bases from V and 0 bases from J, with 9 bases in between. Germline-derived CDR1 and CDR2 are ENHRY and SYGVKD. The CDR3 extends over 15 amino acids. CDR3 coding DNA: TGTGCCATCAGAGGGGACATCTCTGGGGCCAACGTCCTGACTTTC. This codes for CAIRGDISGANVLTF.

This clonotype was observed many times. CDR3 amino acids: CASSYGGVTGELFF. The CDR3 DNA reads as TGTGCCAGCAGTTACGGCGGGGTAACCGGGGAGCTGTTTTTT. This sequence joins TRBV6-5 and TRBJ2-2, with D possibly matching TRBD2 (6 bases). The CDR3 contains 14 residues. Trimming removed 2 bases from V and 5 bases from J, with 9 bases in between. CDR1 is MNHEY and CDR2 is SVGAGI in the germline V gene.

This clonotype has a handful of counts. This CDR3 reads CAWSVGGSYEQYF. CDR3 bases: TGTGCCTGGAGTGTAGGGGGCTCCTACGAGCAGTACTTC. The rearrangement joins TRBV30 to TRBJ2-7; the D gene is possibly TRBD1 (6 bases). Germline CDR1 reads GTSNPN; CDR2 reads SVGIG (reference sequence). The CDR3 runs 13 residues. V shed 0 bases and J shed 0 bases, with 6 bases lying between them.

At least ten counts were recorded for this clonotype. This chain connects TRBV5-1 to TRBJ1-4; perhaps TRBD1 as D (5 bases). V was pared by 0 bases and J by 2 bases, with 8 bases between. CDR1 SGHRS and CDR2 YFSETQ come from the germline V gene. This CDR3 spans 15 amino acids. CDR3 DNA sequence: TGCGCCAGCAGCTTGGGACAGCATACTAATGAAAAACTGTTTTTT. It encodes CASSLGQHTNEKLFF.

The table lists this clonotype with a few counts. This is likely a read error, given that the CDR3 carries no conserved phenylalanine or tryptophan at its end. The chain recombines TRBV20-1 with TRBJ1-5; D is ambiguous. The CDR3 covers 12 residues. The V gene's germline CDR1 is DFQATT and CDR2 SNEGSKA (reference sequence). Trimming took off 6 bases at V and 7 bases at J, with 13 bases between the two ends. The CDR3 region has the DNA TGCAGTGCGCAGGATGACATCCAGCCCCAGCATCTT. Its protein is CSAQDDIQPQHL.

This chain links TRBV20-1 with TRBJ2-7; 10 nucleotides line up with TRBD2. The J segment lost 6 bases and the V segment lost 8 bases, leaving 4 bases of the junction unmatched. Germline CDR1 DFQATT, CDR2 SNEGSKA (reference sequence). The length of the CDR3 is 11 residues. Here the CDR3 DNA reads TGCAGTCCCGGACTAGCGGCCGAGCAGTACTTC. It encodes CSPGLAAEQYF.

By proportion, this clonotype is medium-sized (0.01 to 0.1%). The chain combines TRBV24-1 with TRBJ1-2; unclear D gene. The V gene lost 4 bases and the J gene lost 10 bases, with 12 bases spanning the gap. The CDR3 consists of 12 residues. Germline-derived CDR1 and CDR2 are KGHDR and SFDVKD. Here the CDR3 reads CATSEPSGDYTF. Written as DNA, the CDR3 is TGTGCCACCAGTGAACCCAGTGGAGACTACACCTTC.

This clonotype was picked up many times. This chain uses TRBV4-3 with TRBJ2-7; 10 nucleotides agree with TRBD1. The CDR3 extends over 15 amino acids. Trimming took 3 bases from V and 0 from J; bases not matched to a gene: 2. Germline CDR1 is LGHNA and CDR2 is YSLEER. This chain's CDR3 is CASSQRTGGSYEQYF. CDR3 coding DNA: TGCGCCAGCAGCCAGAGGACAGGGGGCTCCTACGAGCAGTACTTC.

The table lists this clonotype with many counts. V and J are TRBV7-9 and TRBJ2-7, with a tentative D call TRBD1 (5 bases). The CDR3 is 13 residues long. Germline values: CDR1 SEHNR, CDR2 FQNEAQ (reference sequence). Trimming removed 5 bases at V and 3 bases at J, with 11 bases between. The chain's CDR3 is CASSTQGHYEQYF. In DNA form, the CDR3 reads TGTGCCAGCAGCACCCAGGGCCACTACGAGCAGTACTTC.

This clonotype came up many times. The CDR3 nucleotides read TGTGCCAGCAGCGTTGCTCCGACAGGGGGCTTTAACACCATATATTTT. It encodes CASSVAPTGGFNTIYF. The chain couples TRBV9 to TRBJ1-3, with 10 bases aligning to TRBD1. There are 16 residues in the CDR3. V lost 2 bases to trimming and J lost 7 bases; unmatched junction nucleotides: 9. Germline CDR1 and CDR2: SGDLS and YYNGEE.